The clone carrying this T cell receptor beta chain appeared a few times. Its matching antigen is unknown. These data come from a study of identical twins. Study-wide results and caveats: Monozygotic twins shared more out-of-frame TCR alpha than recombination models predicted.

The CDR3 spans 14 residues. CDR1 and CDR2 (germline): SEHNR, FQNEAQ (reference sequence). With 4 bases removed from V and 2 bases from J, the gap between germline ends came to 11 bases. A universal primer site was added by template switching, and unique molecular identifiers were carried by the cDNA. TCRdb ran MiXCR on the 5' RACE reads and lists one entry per CDR3 protein. The top ten hold 1.5% to 2% of the sample, which has 700,000 to 950,000 distinct CDR3 sequences, 9% to 15% seen once. Healthy Caucasians, and only they, were the donors. These data were likewise used in another study, on yellow fever vaccine responses in identical twins.

The sequenced sample consisted of PBMCs. The TCR was taken from a woman in her late teens or twenties in good health. J is TRBJ2-5 and V is TRBV7-9; D is possibly TRBD1 (6 bases). The CDR3 loop reads CASSYRTVQETQYF. CDR3 bases: TGTGCCAGCAGCTACCGGACAGTACAAGAGACCCAGTACTTC.